Sequencing of this TCR beta chain was carried out in a study of CD8+ T cells in alopecia areata. This CDR3 contains 14 residues. Trimming cost V 5 bases and J 1 base, with 11 bases left between them. Germline-derived CDR1 and CDR2 are SGHAT and FQNNGV. The treatment is: oral pan-JAK inhibitor, 5-10 mg twice daily. RNA extraction and reverse transcription yielded cDNA as sequencing template. Libraries were prepared by immunoSEQ multiplex PCR; TCRdb keeps only in-frame clonotypes and omits some of them. In the table there are about 180,000 clones, approximately 50% of which are singletons. Sequencing was performed on CD8+ T cells sorted from blood, taken around week 52, from a patient treated with tofacitinib. The sequence derives from a human donor with alopecia areata. The rearrangement joins TRBV11-2 to TRBJ1-2; possible D gene TRBD1, 5 bases. CDR3 bases: TGTGCCAGCAGCCTATTGACAGTTAACTATGGCTACACCTTC. This translates into CASSLLTVNYGYTF.